A selection of T cell receptor beta chains follows, all from one sample in a study of CD4 and CD8 cells across lung adenocarcinoma regions. TCRdb passed the PCR reads through MiXCR, listing each CDR3 protein once. The sample lists tens of thousands of distinct CDR3 sequences, approximately 54% occurring once. Sequencing was performed on CD8+ T cells from the center of a lung tumor. The receptors come from a female donor with lung adenocarcinoma. The CD4 and CD8 labels of this study may be unreliable. Both conserved end residues are part of each CDR3. The D gene is left open where the match is weak. Not all rows give a size; the values are once, few, many and, for expanded clones, a class.

clone_size j_call d_call v_call cdr3_aa cdr3_nt
once TRBJ2-5 NA TRBV6-1 CASSPPFSETQYF TGTGCCAGCAGTCCCCCCTTCTCAGAGACCCAGTACTTC
NA TRBJ2-7 TRBD2 TRBV27 CASSWAGGFEQYF TGTGCCAGCAGTTGGGCGGGAGGGTTCGAGCAGTACTTC
few TRBJ1-2 NA TRBV6-1 CASSDSGPYGYTF TGTGCCAGCAGTGATTCGGGGCCCTATGGCTACACCTTC
few TRBJ2-2 TRBD2 TRBV12-5 CASARLAGGEGELFF TGTGCTAGTGCCCGGCTAGCGGGAGGAGAGGGGGAGCTGTTTTTT
NA TRBJ2-3 TRBD2 TRBV10-2 CAGSEGRGGDTQYF TGCGCGGGCAGCGAGGGCCGGGGGGGGGATACGCAGTATTTC
NA TRBJ2-1 NA TRBV4-2 CASSQDSYNEQFF TGTGCCAGCAGCCAAGATTCATACAATGAGCAGTTCTTC
few TRBJ1-1 TRBD1 TRBV3-1 CASSLGTGGAGTEAFF TGTGCCAGCAGCCTTGGGACAGGGGGCGCGGGCACTGAAGCTTTCTTT
few TRBJ2-1 NA TRBV6-5 CASSYTGATVHNEQFF TGTGCCAGCAGTTACACGGGGGCAACAGTACACAATGAGCAGTTCTTC
NA TRBJ2-5 NA TRBV3-1 CASSPTTSSGTQYF TGTGCCAGCAGCCCCACGACTAGTTCGGGGACCCAGTACTTC
medium-sized TRBJ1-2 TRBD1 TRBV27 CASSRRTGSHGYTF TGTGCCAGCAGTCGACGGACAGGGTCACATGGCTACACCTTC
NA TRBJ2-5 NA TRBV20-1 CSARDWLTQETQYF TGCAGTGCTAGAGACTGGCTTACCCAAGAGACCCAGTACTTC
few TRBJ2-1 TRBD1 TRBV12-3/TRBV12-4 CASSGTTGYYNEQFF TGTGCCAGCAGTGGAACGACAGGGTATTACAATGAGCAGTTCTTC
many TRBJ1-1 NA TRBV27 CASSSLMENTEAFF TGTGCCAGCAGTTCACTGATGGAGAACACTGAAGCTTTCTTT
NA TRBJ2-3 NA TRBV27 CARGFGGSHPDTQYF TGTGCCAGGGGTTTTGGGGGCAGTCACCCAGATACGCAGTATTTT
NA TRBJ2-5 NA TRBV27 CALGGLDQETQYF TGTGCGCTCGGGGGCCTTGACCAAGAGACCCAGTACTTC
many TRBJ1-1 NA TRBV28 CASKGGRGYTEAFF TGTGCCAGCAAGGGGGGGCGGGGGTACACTGAAGCTTTCTTT
once TRBJ2-5 NA TRBV27 CASSRRIQDTQYF TGTGCCAGCAGTCGCCGTATCCAAGATACCCAGTACTTT
few TRBJ2-4 NA TRBV7-2 CASSLNGQGINEQYF TGTGCCAGCAGCTTAAATGGCCAGGGGATAAATGAGCAGTACTTC
few TRBJ2-1 NA TRBV3-1 CASSNPGGISYNEQFF TGTGCCAGCAGCAACCCGGGCGGGATCTCCTACAATGAGCAGTTCTTC
NA TRBJ2-1 NA TRBV14 CASSQDGWANYNEQFF TGTGCCAGCAGCCAAGATGGGTGGGCCAACTACAATGAGCAGTTCTTC
NA TRBJ2-7 TRBD1 TRBV5-1 CASSYWGQGYEQYF TGCGCCAGCAGCTATTGGGGACAGGGTTACGAGCAGTACTTC
medium-sized TRBJ2-3 NA TRBV6-5 CASSYSGGGDTQYF TGTGCCAGCAGTTACTCGGGAGGTGGGGATACGCAGTATTTT
NA TRBJ2-5 NA TRBV6-4 CASRDSYGLESRGQDTQYF TGTGCCAGCAGGGACTCCTACGGGCTGGAGAGCCGTGGCCAAGATACCCAGTACTTC
NA TRBJ2-1 TRBD1 TRBV10-2 CAIRTGADGEQFF TGCGCCATCAGGACAGGGGCGGACGGGGAGCAGTTTTTT
NA TRBJ2-6 NA TRBV6-5 CASSYSGDSGANVLTF TGTGCCAGCAGTTACTCAGGGGACTCTGGGGCCAACGTCCTGACTTTC
NA TRBJ2-4 NA TRBV27 CVTGLLAENIQYF TGTGTCACGGGCCTGCTAGCCGAAAATATTCAGTACTTT
NA TRBJ1-1 NA TRBV7-2 CASSSLPQGNTEAFF TGTGCCAGCAGCTCACTCCCTCAAGGGAACACTGAAGCTTTCTTT
NA TRBJ2-2 NA TRBV20-1 CSARPGPNTGELFF TGCAGTGCTAGGCCGGGACCAAACACCGGGGAGCTGTTTTTT
medium-sized TRBJ2-5 TRBD2 TRBV10-1 CASSGGRAEETQYF TGCGCCAGCAGTGGCGGGAGGGCCGAAGAGACCCAGTACTTC
NA TRBJ1-2 NA TRBV6-1 CASTRGGDGYTF TGTGCCAGCACCCGGGGGGGCGATGGCTACACCTTC
NA TRBJ2-3 TRBD2 TRBV6-1 CASRGGRAKGTQYF TGTGCCAGCAGGGGCGGGAGGGCCAAGGGTACGCAGTATTTC
NA TRBJ2-5 TRBD2 TRBV27 CASSPSRTSARGETQYF TGTGCCAGCAGTCCGTCCCGGACTAGCGCAAGGGGGGAGACCCAGTACTTC
few TRBJ2-3 TRBD2 TRBV27 CASSLVAGVTDTQYF TGTGCCAGCAGTTTAGTAGCGGGGGTCACAGATACGCAGTATTTT
NA TRBJ2-7 NA TRBV27 CASRPGLRGKDTQYF TGTGCCAGCAGACCGGGGCTCAGAGGAAAAGACACGCAGTACTTC
many TRBJ1-6 NA TRBV6-1 CASSEFVSNSPLHF TGTGCCAGCAGTGAATTCGTCAGCAATTCACCCCTCCACTTT
NA TRBJ2-7 NA TRBV6-1 CASSETAFPRFEQYF TGTGCCAGCAGTGAAACTGCGTTCCCTCGTTTCGAGCAGTACTTC
NA TRBJ1-2 NA TRBV5-4 CASSSPSGKNYGYTF TGTGCCAGCAGCTCCCCCTCCGGAAAAAACTATGGCTACACCTTC
NA TRBJ1-3 NA TRBV6-1 CASSAISGNTIYF TGTGCCAGCAGCGCGATCTCTGGAAACACCATATATTTT
NA TRBJ1-2 NA TRBV6-1 CASSRGGNYGYTF TGTGCCAGCAGTCGAGGGGGTAACTATGGCTACACCTTC
few TRBJ2-1 TRBD2 TRBV6-1 CASWGPSPAGGGNEQFF TGTGCCAGCTGGGGCCCCAGCCCCGCGGGGGGCGGCAATGAGCAGTTCTTC
few TRBJ2-1 TRBD1 TRBV11-3 CASSNRDRGHGEQFF TGTGCCAGCAGCAACCGGGACAGGGGGCACGGTGAGCAGTTCTTC
many TRBJ2-1 NA TRBV6-5 CASSYRDEQFF TGTGCCAGCAGTTACCGGGATGAGCAGTTCTTC
few TRBJ2-2 TRBD1 TRBV6-1 CASSEGTGTGELFF TGTGCCAGCAGTGAAGGGACAGGGACCGGGGAGCTGTTTTTT
NA TRBJ2-6 NA TRBV30 CAWSIDSSGANVLTF TGTGCCTGGAGTATCGACAGCTCTGGGGCCAACGTCCTGACTTTC
many TRBJ1-1 NA TRBV10-1 CASSESRHLTEAFF TGCGCCAGCAGTGAGTCGCGACACCTCACTGAAGCTTTCTTT
NA TRBJ2-4 TRBD1 TRBV18 CASSPPTGNIQYF TGTGCCAGCTCACCACCGACAGGGAACATTCAGTACTTC
many TRBJ2-1 NA TRBV12-3/TRBV12-4 CASSFGDTEGDEQFF TGTGCCAGCAGTTTTGGGGACACGGAGGGGGATGAGCAGTTCTTC
NA TRBJ2-3 TRBD2 TRBV7-2 CASSLIVAGLGTQYF TGTGCCAGCAGCTTGATTGTAGCGGGCTTGGGTACGCAGTATTTT
many TRBJ2-5 TRBD2 TRBV6-1 CASRPLAEETQYF TGTGCCAGCAGACCACTAGCGGAAGAGACCCAGTACTTC
few TRBJ2-3 NA TRBV6-1 CASSTSAPGTDTQYF TGTGCCAGCAGTACCAGCGCTCCGGGCACAGATACGCAGTATTTT
NA TRBJ2-7 TRBD2 TRBV10-2 CATQRTSGTYEQYF TGCGCCACCCAACGGACTAGCGGCACCTACGAGCAGTACTTC
NA TRBJ2-5 NA TRBV6-5 CASSYSRRETQYF TGTGCCAGCAGTTACTCTAGACGAGAGACCCAGTACTTC
NA TRBJ2-1 NA TRBV6-1 CASSAMDTASYNEQFF TGTGCCAGCAGTGCCATGGACACTGCCTCCTACAATGAGCAGTTCTTC
NA TRBJ1-3 NA TRBV6-1 CASSRQFQYGNTIYF TGTGCCAGCAGTCGACAATTTCAGTATGGAAACACCATATATTTT
NA TRBJ2-3 NA TRBV4-2 CASSQPGGQREDTQYF TGTGCCAGCAGCCAACCGGGGGGCCAGCGGGAAGATACGCAGTATTTT